The source of this T cell receptor (beta chain) is a study of CD8 T cells in Susac syndrome. Random hexamers were used to reverse transcribe the RNA input (about 0.5 to 1 ug). One entry per CDR3 protein results from TCRdb running MiXCR on the immunoSEQ multiplex PCR reads. The sample has about 140,000 distinct CDR3 sequences, over 85% seen once; the top ten hold approximately 0.3%. Sequences were obtained from CD8+ T cells from PBMCs. This TCR was recovered from a human donor in good health.

DNA for the CDR3: TGTGCCAGCAGCTTACAGGGGCTTCCCTCCTACGAGCAGTACTTC. Translating gives CASSLQGLPSYEQYF. This chain joins TRBV7-2 and TRBJ2-7, with D possibly matching TRBD1 (6 bases). CDR1 SGHTA and CDR2 FQGNSA come from the germline V gene. Trimming removed 2 bases from V and 0 bases from J, with 11 bases in between. The CDR3 length is 15 residues.